This TCR beta chain emerged from a study of CXCR3-negative and CXCR3-positive naive CD8 T cells. General study findings and limits: Naive subsets had comparable surface CD5; TCR strength was inferred from TRB CDR3 properties. Compared with CXCR3-negative naive cells, CXCR3-positive naive cells showed more hydrophobic TRB CDR3s. Memory cells showed distinct TRBV-TRBJ patterns, while the two naive subsets matched.

This CDR3 spans 15 amino acids. Germline V gives CDR1 SQVTM, CDR2 ANQGSEA. Carrying UMI labels, the TRB cDNA libraries were prepared through 5' RACE. From the 5' RACE reads, TCRdb lists one entry per CDR3 protein and no DNA. Its listing shows 65,000 to 75,000 distinct CDR3 sequences. About this clonotype: Its antigen is unidentified.

Researchers reported sorting every CD8+ T cell subset in triplicate, roughly 290,000 cells per sort. The source material was naive CXCR3+ CD8+ T cells from blood. Specified subset: CD45RO-CCR7+CD27+CD95- naive CD8+ T cells expressing CXCR3 (TNR3+). V and J are TRBV29-1 and TRBJ2-1; the TRBD1 assignment by TCRdb is unverifiable without DNA. This clonotype was obtained from a human donor in good health. Some clones in this sample may be carry-over from other donors' samples. The CDR3 reads CSVEDLGTGNNEQFF.